The 25 T cell receptor beta chains in this list originate from one sample, sequenced in a study of T cell responses to AZD1222 COVID-19 vaccine. Assay used: immunoSEQ multiplex PCR; TCRdb lists only in-frame clones, some missing. The table has about 130,000 clones, roughly 91% seen once. Source: peripheral blood, taken 28 days after the second AZD1222 dose. The receptor source for this set is an adult who received the AZD1222 COVID-19 vaccine.

CDR3 DNA: TGTGCCACAGGGAAGGGGTTCACCTACGAGCAGTACTTC. This sequence encodes CATGKGFTYEQYF. The chain uses TRBV2 and TRBJ2-7; TRBD1 might be the D (5 bases). Germline CDR1 SNHLY, CDR2 FYNNEI. V was trimmed by 10 bases and J by 2 bases, leaving 15 bases between them. This CDR3 contains 13 residues.

The chain carries TRBV10-3 and TRBJ2-1; tentative D call: TRBD2 (5 bases). In germline, CDR1 is ENHRY, CDR2 SYGVKD. Trimming removed 6 bases from V and 5 bases from J, with 14 bases in between. The CDR3 length is 14 residues. The CDR3 DNA reads TGTGCCATCAGCGAGGGTCAGAGTCACAATGAGCAGTTCTTC. Translating gives CAISEGQSHNEQFF.

This chain links TRBV19 with TRBJ2-5, with 10 bases fitting TRBD2. Per the germline V gene, CDR1 is LNHDA and CDR2 is SQIVND (reference sequence). J lost 1 base, V lost 6 bases, and 5 bases had no gene match. This CDR3 has 15 residues. CDR3 DNA: TGTGCCAGTAGCTCCCCTAGCGGGAGCCAAGAGACCCAGTACTTC. This gives the protein CASSSPSGSQETQYF. Based on the CDR3 plus reference TRBV19 and TRBJ2-5, the full variable domain is DGGITQSPKYLFRKEGQNVTLSCEQNLNHDAMYWYRQDPGQGLRLIYYSQIVNDFQKGDIAEGYSVSREKKESFPLTVTSAQKNPTAFYLCASSSPSGSQETQYFGPGTRLLVL.

This chain joins TRBV6-5 and TRBJ1-5, with D maybe TRBD1 (5 bases). Germline CDR1 reads MNHEY; CDR2 reads SVGAGI. V was trimmed by 8 bases and J by 14 bases, leaving 13 bases between them. This CDR3 has 10 amino acids. The CDR3 spells CASGRDPKHF. CDR3 nucleotides: TGTGCCAGCGGGAGGGACCCTAAGCATTTT.

J is TRBJ1-2 and V is TRBV11-2, with no clear D. Trimming stripped 2 bases from V and 7 bases from J, with 14 bases between. The CDR3 runs to 14 residues. CDR1 and CDR2 from the germline V gene are SGHAT and FQNNGV. The CDR3 here is CASSLTRRGFGYTF. The CDR3 DNA sequence: TGTGCCAGCAGCTTAACAAGGCGCGGGTTTGGCTACACCTTC.

CDR3 coding DNA: TGTGCCAGTAGTAGGAACAGGGGGACCCTGAACACCGGGGAGCTGTTTTTT. This codes for CASSRNRGTLNTGELFF. This chain connects TRBV19 to TRBJ2-2; TRBD1 matches at 8 bases. The length of the CDR3 is 17 residues. CDR1 is LNHDA, CDR2 SQIVND, per germline (reference sequence). V trimming: 4 bases; J trimming: 1 base; junction bases outside the gene matches: 8.

The chain uses TRBV24-1 and TRBJ2-1; 8 bases are shared with TRBD2. J gave up 2 bases and V 4 bases, and 12 bases lay outside the gene matches. CDR1 is KGHDR and CDR2 is SFDVKD in the germline V gene. This CDR3 region has 18 residues. The CDR3: CATSDYRPRAGAYNEQFF. The CDR3 DNA reads TGTGCCACCAGTGACTACCGCCCCAGAGCGGGAGCCTACAATGAGCAGTTCTTC.

This clone has just one count. The chain has TRBV30 and TRBJ2-7, with D possibly being TRBD1 or TRBD2 (5 bases each). Germline assignment: CDR1 GTSNPN and CDR2 SVGIG (reference sequence). The CDR3 extends over 12 amino acids. The ends were cut back, 2 bases at V and 5 bases at J, with 10 bases in the middle. DNA for the CDR3: TGTGCCTGGAGTCCTCGAGGGGACGAGCAGTACTTC. Its protein product is CAWSPRGDEQYF. The entire variable domain, with the rest obtained from reference TRBV30 and TRBJ2-7, is as follows: SQTIHQWPATLVQPVGSPLSLECTVEGTSNPNLYWYRQAAGRGLQLLFYSVGIGQISSEVPQNLSASRPQDRQFILSSKKLLLSDSGFYLCAWSPRGDEQYFGPGTRLTVT.

V and J are TRBV6-5 and TRBJ2-7; the match to TRBD1 covers 7 bases. V was clipped by 5 bases and J by 2 bases; unmatched bases: 9. Germline V gene data show CDR1 as MNHEY and CDR2 as SVGAGI. The CDR3 is 15 residues long. DNA of the CDR3: TGTGCCAGCAGTCCCTACAGGGGTCGGACCTACGAGCAGTACTTC. Protein product: CASSPYRGRTYEQYF.

The chain carries TRBV3-1 (or the pseudogene TRBV3-2) and TRBJ2-1; 11 nucleotides agree with TRBD2. The V gene's germline CDR1 is LGHDT and CDR2 YNNKEL (reference sequence). The junction had 5 bases not matched to a gene; V was cut back by 1 base and J by 6 bases. The CDR3 is made up of 16 amino acids. The CDR3 coding sequence is TGTGCCAGCAGCCAAGTGTATCTAGCGGGAGGCAATGAGCAGTTCTTC. Residues: CASSQVYLAGGNEQFF.

This clone occurred a few times. This chain connects TRBV5-1 to TRBJ1-2; 9 bases match TRBD1. The germline CDR1 and CDR2 sequences are SGHRS and YFSETQ. The length of the CDR3 is 14 residues. The trim removed 3 bases at V and 6 bases at J, leaving 6 bases unmatched. The CDR3 protein is CASSSRGQGNGYTF. The DNA of the CDR3 is TGCGCCAGCAGCTCCCGGGGACAGGGTAATGGCTACACCTTC.

The CDR3 region has the DNA TGTGCCAGCAACTTGGGCATCACGAACACTGAAGCTTTCTTT. Translating gives CASNLGITNTEAFF. The chain links TRBV13 to TRBJ1-1; D remains unclear. V lost 7 bases to trimming and J lost 1 base, with 13 bases between them. Germline loops: CDR1 PRHDT, CDR2 FYEKMQ (reference sequence). The CDR3 is 14 amino acids. The variable domain in full, with the rest retrieved from reference TRBV13 and TRBJ1-1, is AAGVIQSPRHLIKEKRETATLKCYPIPRHDTVYWYQQGPGQDPQFLISFYEKMQSDKGSIPDRFSAQQFSDYHSELNMSSLELGDSALYFCASNLGITNTEAFFGQGTRLTVV.

The CDR3: CASSLVSNQPQHF. In DNA form, the CDR3 reads TGTGCCAGCAGCTTGGTTAGCAATCAGCCCCAGCATTTT. V usage is TRBV5-5 and J usage is TRBJ1-5; no firm D call. Germline CDR1 reads SGHKS; CDR2 reads YYEKEE (reference sequence). CDR3 length equals 13 residues. The ends were cut back, 0 bases at V and 0 bases at J, with 1 base in the middle.

V and J are TRBV27 and TRBJ2-5; TRBD1 might be the D (6 bases). The CDR3 spans 15 residues. The ends were cut back, 5 bases at V and 1 base at J, with 14 bases in the middle. Germline V gene lookup returns CDR1 MNHEY and CDR2 SMNVEV (reference sequence). The CDR3 loop reads CASSPSPGAQETQYF. DNA for the CDR3: TGTGCCAGCAGTCCCTCTCCAGGGGCCCAAGAGACCCAGTACTTC.

This clone is a singleton in its sample. The chain is built from TRBV6-5 and TRBJ1-3; weak D call: TRBD1 (6 bases). CDR3 size: 15 residues. V was clipped by 2 bases and J by 2 bases, with 10 bases between them. The germline V gene encodes CDR1 MNHEY and CDR2 SVGAGI. The CDR3 nucleotides read TGTGCCAGCAGTTACGAGGGGGGGCCTGGAAACACCATATATTTT. Translated, it gives CASSYEGGPGNTIYF.

The chain joins TRBV9 to TRBJ1-6; D is unresolved. The germline gives CDR1 SGDLS, CDR2 YYNGEE. The V end lost 1 base, the J end lost 12 bases, and 11 bases lay between the germline ends. This CDR3 region has 13 residues. CDR3: CASSVTDRKPLHF. In DNA form, the CDR3 reads TGTGCCAGCAGCGTAACGGACCGAAAACCCCTCCACTTT.

The chain uses TRBV20-1 and TRBJ1-2, with no clear D. With 3 bases removed from V and 4 bases from J, the gap between germline ends came to 9 bases. Germline V gives CDR1 DFQATT, CDR2 SNEGSKA (reference sequence). This CDR3 comprises 12 residues. The CDR3 loop reads CSASPSLYGYTF. The CDR3 DNA follows: TGCAGTGCTAGTCCATCCCTCTATGGCTACACCTTC.

The chain has TRBV29-1 and TRBJ2-3; 7 bases match TRBD2. J lost 4 bases, V lost 6 bases, and 4 bases had no gene match. There are 12 residues in the CDR3. The germline gives CDR1 SQVTM, CDR2 ANQGSEA. The chain's CDR3 is CSVGRGADTQYF. In nucleotides, the CDR3 is TGCAGCGTCGGACGGGGGGCAGATACGCAGTATTTT.

The J gene is TRBJ1-4, the V gene TRBV3-1 (or the pseudogene TRBV3-2); possibly TRBD1 for D (5 bases). Germline V lookup: CDR1 LGHDT, CDR2 YNNKEL (reference sequence). V was shortened by 3 bases and J by 4 bases, with 24 bases between the two germline ends. CDR3 length equals 19 residues. The CDR3 DNA follows: TGTGCCAGCAGCCACCTCCTAGGAGGGGTCCCGGTAAATAATGAAAAACTGTTTTTT. Its translation: CASSHLLGGVPVNNEKLFF.

The rearrangement links TRBV19 to TRBJ1-2, with 9 bases identical to TRBD1. The CDR3 consists of 15 residues. V was pared by 5 bases and J by 5 bases, with 9 bases of the junction left unmatched. Germline CDR1 is LNHDA and CDR2 is SQIVND (reference sequence). The CDR3 region has the DNA TGTGCCAGTAGTCCGGCAACAGGGGGCGGGTATGGCTACACCTTC. Its translation is CASSPATGGGYGYTF.

The chain recombines TRBV24-1 with TRBJ2-5, with 8 bases fitting TRBD2. J lost 2 bases, V lost 5 bases, and 9 bases had no gene match. Germline CDR1 KGHDR, CDR2 SFDVKD. The CDR3 consists of 16 residues. Here the CDR3 reads CATSGGPGGPQETQYF. The CDR3 nucleotides read TGTGCCACCAGTGGGGGCCCGGGGGGGCCTCAAGAGACCCAGTACTTC.

This clone came up a few times. The chain has TRBV3-1 (or the pseudogene TRBV3-2) and TRBJ1-3; a weak D match, TRBD1 (6 bases). The CDR3 has 18 amino acids. Trimming removed 1 base from V and 0 bases from J, with 16 bases in between. Germline V lookup: CDR1 LGHDT, CDR2 YNNKEL (reference sequence). The CDR3 bases are TGTGCCAGCAGCCAAGTTACCGGGACATCCTTCTCTGGAAACACCATATATTTT. Its translation: CASSQVTGTSFSGNTIYF.

The chain is built from TRBV27 and TRBJ1-2; 8 bases fit TRBD1. J lost 6 bases, V lost 2 bases, and 8 bases had no gene match. The CDR3 extends over 15 amino acids. The germline gives CDR1 MNHEY, CDR2 SMNVEV (reference sequence). The CDR3 protein is CASSLAGGPIDGYTF. CDR3 bases: TGTGCCAGCAGTTTAGCAGGGGGCCCCATTGATGGCTACACCTTC.

The rearrangement uses TRBV25-1 and TRBJ1-4; D uncertain. CDR3 length equals 15 residues. Germline lookup yields CDR1 MGHDK and CDR2 SYGVNS. Trimming took 4 bases from V and 4 from J, leaving 13 bases between them. CDR3 loop: CASSGKKSVNEKLFF. The CDR3 DNA is TGTGCCAGCAGTGGAAAAAAGAGTGTTAATGAAAAACTGTTTTTT. Drawing the rest from reference TRBV25-1 and TRBJ1-4, the complete variable domain is EADIYQTPRYLVIGTGKKITLECSQTMGHDKMYWYQQDPGMELHLIHYSYGVNSTEKGDLSSESTVSRIRTEHFPLTLESARPSHTSQYLCASSGKKSVNEKLFFGSGTQLSVL.

The chain couples TRBV5-1 to TRBJ1-4; D gene ambiguous. The CDR3 covers 14 residues. The germline V and J ends were trimmed by 1 base and 6 bases, with 10 bases remaining between them. Germline values: CDR1 SGHRS, CDR2 YFSETQ. The CDR3 loop is CASSLRGMDEKLFF. CDR3 nucleotide sequence: TGCGCCAGCAGCTTGCGAGGGATGGATGAAAAACTGTTTTTT.